These T cell receptor beta chains were read from a single sample in a study of blood T cell repertoires in COVID-19. Here immunoSEQ multiplex PCR was the method, and the copy in TCRdb shows in-frame clones only, minus some. Here the sample spans roughly 100,000 clones, less than 90% being singletons. The sample comprised peripheral blood. The source of these receptors is a man aged 50 to 59 with acute or convalescent COVID-19. The CDR3 runs from the conserved cysteine through the conserved F or W. D genes are given only for firm matches. Size is stated for part of the rows, as once, few or many counts, or as a class when the clone is expanded.

j_gene: TRBJ1-1
d_gene: NA
v_gene: TRBV29-1
abundance: few
len: 12
CDR3nt: TGCAGCGTTGATTTCGTAAACACTGAAGCTTTCTTT
CDR3aa: CSVDFVNTEAFF

j_gene: TRBJ1-1
d_gene: NA
v_gene: TRBV7-9
abundance: NA
len: 12
CDR3nt: TGTGCCAGCAGCTCAACAGGGTCTGAAGCTTTCTTT
CDR3aa: CASSSTGSEAFF

j_gene: TRBJ2-5
d_gene: TRBD1
v_gene: TRBV11-2
abundance: NA
len: 17
CDR3nt: TGTGCCAGCAGCTTAGGGGGGGACAGGGGGCGCGTGGAGACCCAGTACTTC
CDR3aa: CASSLGGDRGRVETQYF

j_gene: TRBJ2-3
d_gene: TRBD2
v_gene: TRBV3-1/TRBV3-2
abundance: NA
len: 16
CDR3nt: TGTGCCAGCAGCCCGGGACTAGCGGGGTGGACAGATACGCAGTATTTT
CDR3aa: CASSPGLAGWTDTQYF

j_gene: TRBJ1-5
d_gene: TRBD1
v_gene: TRBV15
abundance: NA
len: 18
CDR3nt: TGTGCCACCAGCAGAGATTGGGGGACAGTTTATAGCAATCAGCCCCAGCATTTT
CDR3aa: CATSRDWGTVYSNQPQHF

j_gene: TRBJ2-7
d_gene: NA
v_gene: TRBV3-1/TRBV3-2
abundance: NA
len: 16
CDR3nt: TGTGCCAGCAGCCAATTGTCCGGGACTTCAACCTACGAGCAGTACTTC
CDR3aa: CASSQLSGTSTYEQYF

j_gene: TRBJ2-5
d_gene: TRBD2
v_gene: TRBV9
abundance: NA
len: 15
CDR3nt: TGTGCCAGCAGCGCCGCCGGCGGGAGGGCGGAGACCCAGTACTTC
CDR3aa: CASSAAGGRAETQYF

j_gene: TRBJ2-7
d_gene: NA
v_gene: TRBV3-1/TRBV3-2
abundance: NA
len: 18
CDR3nt: TGTGCCAGCAGCCACTCCTTGGGGGGACCCATACGCACCTACGAGCAGTACTTC
CDR3aa: CASSHSLGGPIRTYEQYF

j_gene: TRBJ1-4
d_gene: NA
v_gene: TRBV7-2
abundance: NA
len: 16
CDR3nt: TGTGCCAGCAGCTTAGTCGTGGGGGGGCAAGAAGAAAAACTGTTTTTT
CDR3aa: CASSLVVGGQEEKLFF

j_gene: TRBJ2-7
d_gene: NA
v_gene: TRBV6-2/TRBV6-3
abundance: NA
len: 12
CDR3nt: TGTGCCAGCAGTTACGGCCGGGACGAGCAGTACTTC
CDR3aa: CASSYGRDEQYF

j_gene: TRBJ1-2
d_gene: NA
v_gene: TRBV7-9
abundance: NA
len: 14
CDR3nt: TGTGCCAGCAGCTCCGCGAGGGTGGGATATGGCTACACCTTC
CDR3aa: CASSSARVGYGYTF

j_gene: TRBJ2-1
d_gene: TRBD2
v_gene: TRBV11-3
abundance: once
len: 16
CDR3nt: TGTGCCAGCAGCTTAGGACCCCGTCTAGCGGGGAATGAGCAGTTCTTC
CDR3aa: CASSLGPRLAGNEQFF

j_gene: TRBJ1-2
d_gene: TRBD1
v_gene: TRBV28
abundance: NA
len: 12
CDR3nt: TGTGCCAGCCGGGACAGCTTCTATGGCTACACCTTC
CDR3aa: CASRDSFYGYTF

j_gene: TRBJ2-7
d_gene: TRBD2
v_gene: TRBV10-3
abundance: NA
len: 15
CDR3nt: TGTGCCATCAGTGGGGGACTAGCGGGTGGTTACGAGCAGTACTTC
CDR3aa: CAISGGLAGGYEQYF

j_gene: TRBJ2-5
d_gene: NA
v_gene: TRBV6-5
abundance: NA
len: 14
CDR3nt: TGTGCCAGCAGTTACTCGATGAACGGGGAGACCCAGTACTTC
CDR3aa: CASSYSMNGETQYF

j_gene: TRBJ1-6
d_gene: NA
v_gene: TRBV6-5
abundance: once
len: 15
CDR3nt: TGTGCCAGCAGTCGGGAGCGGGTCGATAATTCACCCCTCCACTTT
CDR3aa: CASSRERVDNSPLHF

j_gene: TRBJ1-5
d_gene: NA
v_gene: TRBV3-1/TRBV3-2
abundance: few
len: 14
CDR3nt: TGTGCCAGCAGCCAAGACACAGTCAATCAGCCCCAGCATTTT
CDR3aa: CASSQDTVNQPQHF

j_gene: TRBJ1-6
d_gene: TRBD1
v_gene: TRBV10-1
abundance: NA
len: 15
CDR3nt: TGCGCCAGCAGTGGGACAGGGGTTGGGAATTCACCCCTCCACTTT
CDR3aa: CASSGTGVGNSPLHF

j_gene: TRBJ2-5
d_gene: NA
v_gene: TRBV5-4
abundance: NA
len: 16
CDR3nt: TGTGCCAGCAGCTTTGGGCCTGGGGCAGGGCAAGAGACCCAGTACTTC
CDR3aa: CASSFGPGAGQETQYF